Listed below are T cell receptor beta chains from one sample, sequenced in a study of graft-versus-host responses after intestinal transplantation. Repertoires were generated with immunoSEQ multiplex PCR, while TCRdb's copy carries only in-frame clones and drops some. The data show tens of thousands of clones, 91% seen once. No antigens are known for them. The sequencing used unstimulated CD4+ T cells sorted from spleen or lymph node cells, collected before intestinal transplant. These receptors were taken from a human donor who received an intestinal transplant. CDR3s include the opening cysteine and the closing phenylalanine or tryptophan. The order of the fields is clone size, D gene, J gene, V gene, CDR3 DNA, CDR3 protein. D genes are given only for firm matches. The size entry is marked missing in some rows and otherwise reads once, few, many or a size class.

NA	NA	TRBJ2-1	TRBV4-3	TGCGCCAGCAGCCAAGAAACGGGGTCCTACAATGAGCAGTTCTTC	CASSQETGSYNEQFF
NA	TRBD2	TRBJ2-7	TRBV6-5	TGTGCCAGCAGCGCGCTAGCGGGGGGTACCTACGAGCAGTACTTC	CASSALAGGTYEQYF
NA	NA	TRBJ1-3	TRBV4-3	TGCGCCAGCAGCCAAGTGGTAACAGGTATCCCCACCTCCTCTGGAAACACCATATATTTT	CASSQVVTGIPTSSGNTIYF
once	TRBD1	TRBJ1-2	TRBV18	TGTGCCAGCTCACTGATCGACAGGGGAGGTATCTATGGCTACACCTTC	CASSLIDRGGIYGYTF
NA	TRBD1	TRBJ2-7	TRBV18	TGTGCCAGCTCACGGGACAGTACCTACGAGCAGTACTTC	CASSRDSTYEQYF
NA	NA	TRBJ1-1	TRBV29-1	TGCAGCGGGGGAACAGGGATGAACACTGAAGCTTTCTTT	CSGGTGMNTEAFF
NA	TRBD1	TRBJ1-2	TRBV5-1	TGCGCCAGCAGCCCGACAGGGGGAGACTATGGCTACACCTTC	CASSPTGGDYGYTF
NA	TRBD1	TRBJ1-1	TRBV5-1	TGCGCCAGCAGCGTTTTTGACAGGGACACTGAAGCTTTCTTT	CASSVFDRDTEAFF
NA	TRBD2	TRBJ2-7	TRBV5-1	TGCGCCAGCAGCTTGGTACGCCCTAGCGGGGGCTCCTACGAGCAGTACTTC	CASSLVRPSGGSYEQYF
NA	TRBD1	TRBJ2-7	TRBV10-1	TGCGCCAGCAGTGGGGACAGCTACGAGCAGTACTTC	CASSGDSYEQYF
NA	TRBD2	TRBJ2-1	TRBV5-1	TGCGCCAGCAGGAGCGGGGGGAACTCCTACAATGAGCAGTTCTTC	CASRSGGNSYNEQFF
once	TRBD1	TRBJ1-4	TRBV25-1	TGTGCCAGCAGTGAAACCCGAAGTCAGGGGGGTGAAAAACTGTTTTTT	CASSETRSQGGEKLFF
once	NA	TRBJ2-7	TRBV6-1	TGTGCCAGCAGTAGTCCCGGGACAATCTACGAGCAGTACTTC	CASSSPGTIYEQYF
NA	TRBD1	TRBJ1-1	TRBV19	TGTGCCAGTAGTACCGGACAGGGTGAAGCTTTCTTT	CASSTGQGEAFF
NA	TRBD1	TRBJ2-3	TRBV30	TGTGCCTGCGAGGGCAGGGGGTTTACAGATACGCAGTATTTT	CACEGRGFTDTQYF
NA	NA	TRBJ2-7	TRBV4-1	TGCGCCAGCAGTAGAGGGCCCTCCTACGAGCAGTACTTC	CASSRGPSYEQYF
NA	NA	TRBJ1-5	TRBV21-1	TGTGCCAGCAGCAATGGGGACACCCTTTGGGGTCAGCCCCAGCATTTT	CASSNGDTLWGQPQHF
NA	NA	TRBJ2-3	TRBV7-9	TGTGCCAGCGGGGGGTCCCACAGCACAGATACGCAGTATTTT	CASGGSHSTDTQYF
NA	NA	TRBJ1-5	TRBV5-1	TGCGCCAGCAGCTTGGGGGAGGGCAATCAGCCCCAGCATTTT	CASSLGEGNQPQHF
NA	TRBD2	TRBJ2-6	TRBV29-1	TGCAGCGTTTGGTTAGCGGGGGCCTCTGGGGCCAACGTCCTGACTTTC	CSVWLAGASGANVLTF
once	NA	TRBJ1-6	TRBV7-2	TGTGCCAGCAGCTTATATGCAGGATTGCATTCACCCCTCCACTTT	CASSLYAGLHSPLHF
NA	TRBD2	TRBJ2-3	TRBV11-3	TGTGCCAGCAGTAGCGGGGCTTCAGATACGCAGTATTTT	CASSSGASDTQYF
NA	TRBD1	TRBJ2-7	TRBV10-3	TGTGCCATCGTAGGGACAGGGGGCTTAGACGAGCAGTACTTC	CAIVGTGGLDEQYF
NA	TRBD1	TRBJ1-2	TRBV7-9	TGTGCCAGCAGCTTCACAGACAGGGTGGCTGGCTACACCTTC	CASSFTDRVAGYTF
once	NA	TRBJ2-1	TRBV2	TGTGCCAGCAGTGAAAGGAGGTCCTACAATGAGCAGTTCTTC	CASSERRSYNEQFF
NA	NA	TRBJ1-2	TRBV9	TGTGCCAGCAGCGTCGACAGCAGCTATGGCTACACCTTC	CASSVDSSYGYTF
NA	TRBD1	TRBJ1-3	TRBV11-3	TGTGCCAGCAGCCCGGGGACAGGGGGCTTTAGCTCTGGAAACACCATATATTTT	CASSPGTGGFSSGNTIYF
NA	TRBD1	TRBJ1-2	TRBV19	TGTGCCAGTAGTATTTTGACAGGGCCTGCAGCTAACTATGGCTACACCTTC	CASSILTGPAANYGYTF
NA	NA	TRBJ2-1	TRBV4-3	TGCGCCAGCAGCCAAGATAGTAACAGGGCCTACAATGAGCAGTTCTTC	CASSQDSNRAYNEQFF
NA	TRBD2	TRBJ2-7	TRBV13	TGTGCCAGCAGCTTCCGGACTAGCGGGGGGGCTAGGGAGCAGTACTTC	CASSFRTSGGAREQYF
NA	TRBD1	TRBJ2-7	TRBV7-9	TGTGCCAGCAGCTTAGTTAATGGGACAGGTCCTTACGAGCAGTACTTC	CASSLVNGTGPYEQYF
NA	TRBD2	TRBJ2-5	TRBV27	TGTGCCAGGCCAGGGACTAGCGGGCCTCAAGAGACCCAGTACTTC	CARPGTSGPQETQYF
NA	TRBD2	TRBJ2-5	TRBV7-9	TGTGCCAGCAGTTTTGCAACGGGGGGGACTCAAGAGACCCAGTACTTC	CASSFATGGTQETQYF
NA	TRBD1	TRBJ1-2	TRBV5-1	TGCGCCAGCAGCCTACAAACAGGGGCCATCTATGGCTACACCTTC	CASSLQTGAIYGYTF
few	NA	TRBJ1-1	TRBV2	TGTGCCAGTGGACCGGAGGGAGACACTGAAGCTTTCTTT	CASGPEGDTEAFF
NA	TRBD2	TRBJ2-6	TRBV29-1	TGCAGCGTAAAACTAGCGGGGGGAGTCTCTGGGGCCAACGTCCTGACTTTC	CSVKLAGGVSGANVLTF
NA	TRBD2	TRBJ2-7	TRBV7-2	TGTGCCAGCAGCCCCCCCGAGGGACTAGCGGGGCACTACGAGCAGTACTTC	CASSPPEGLAGHYEQYF
NA	TRBD1	TRBJ1-2	TRBV7-2	TGTGCCAGCAGCTTGTCCCCAGGGGGCGCCGGCTATGGCTACACCTTC	CASSLSPGGAGYGYTF
NA	NA	TRBJ2-7	TRBV7-8	TGTGCCAGCAGCTTAGACACGTCCACCTACGAGCAGTACTTC	CASSLDTSTYEQYF
once	TRBD2	TRBJ2-1	TRBV29-1	TGCAGCGTTGTTGAACGGGGGGGCAACAATGAGCAGTTCTTC	CSVVERGGNNEQFF
NA	TRBD2	TRBJ2-7	TRBV11-2	TGTGCCAGCAGCTTACGACTAGCGGGGGGTCCCTCCTACGAGCAGTACTTC	CASSLRLAGGPSYEQYF
NA	NA	TRBJ1-2	TRBV29-1	TGCAGCGTTGATGGCCCTTTCCCCACCTTC	CSVDGPFPTF
NA	TRBD1	TRBJ1-1	TRBV4-3	TGCGCCAGCAGCCTAGCCGGGACAGGCGTTTTCGGGAACACTGAAGCTTTCTTT	CASSLAGTGVFGNTEAFF
NA	TRBD2	TRBJ2-5	TRBV6-4	TGTGCCAGCAGTAGAAGCGGGGGAGGCGGAGAGACCCAGTACTTC	CASSRSGGGGETQYF
once	NA	TRBJ2-7	TRBV27	TGTGCCAGCAGGGCCTACGGACTGCCCTACGAGCAGTACTTC	CASRAYGLPYEQYF
NA	TRBD2	TRBJ2-3	TRBV27	TGTGCCACCAGGAGTAGCGGGGCCGCGGATACGCAGTATTTT	CATRSSGAADTQYF
NA	NA	TRBJ2-7	TRBV7-2	TGTGCCAGCAGCTTCCGGGGGGCAGCCTACGAGCAGTACTTC	CASSFRGAAYEQYF
NA	NA	TRBJ2-3	TRBV6-5	TGTGCCAGCACCGACAGCCCTAGCACAGATACGCAGTATTTT	CASTDSPSTDTQYF
NA	TRBD1	TRBJ2-7	TRBV19	TGTGCCAGTAGTATGAGGGGGCTGGGCGAGCAGTACTTC	CASSMRGLGEQYF
NA	TRBD1	TRBJ1-2	TRBV18	TGTGCCAGCTCACCCGGGACAGGGAGAAACTATGGCTACACCTTC	CASSPGTGRNYGYTF
NA	TRBD1	TRBJ2-2	TRBV14	TGTGCCAGCAGCCAATCGACAGGGGGCGGTAACACCGGGGAGCTGTTTTTT	CASSQSTGGGNTGELFF
once	NA	TRBJ2-3	TRBV6-5	TGTGCCAGCAGTTACTCGCGGACAGCCAACACAGATACGCAGTATTTT	CASSYSRTANTDTQYF
NA	NA	TRBJ2-3	TRBV20-1	TGCAGTGCTGAAAGAGGAGCGCAGTATTTT	CSAERGAQYF
NA	TRBD1	TRBJ1-5	TRBV19	TGTGCCAGTAGTATAGATGGACAGGTATCGACGTTACCCCAGCATTTT	CASSIDGQVSTLPQHF
NA	NA	TRBJ2-1	TRBV21-1	TGTGCCAGCAGCAAAGAAGCAGCGGGGGGGAGCTCCTACAATGAGCAGTTCTTC	CASSKEAAGGSSYNEQFF
NA	TRBD1	TRBJ2-6	TRBV9	TGTGCCAGCAGCGAGCCGGACAGGACTTACTCTGGGGCCAACGTCCTGACTTTC	CASSEPDRTYSGANVLTF
NA	TRBD1	TRBJ2-7	TRBV7-2	TGTGCCAGCAGCTCCAGGACAGGGGGATACGAGCAGTACTTC	CASSSRTGGYEQYF
NA	TRBD1	TRBJ2-3	TRBV30	TGTGCCTGGAGTGTAGCTCGGACAGGGTACGCAGATACGCAGTATTTT	CAWSVARTGYADTQYF
NA	TRBD2	TRBJ2-3	TRBV28	TGTGCCAGCGGCGCGGGGGGCGGGGCAGATACGCAGTATTTT	CASGAGGGADTQYF
NA	NA	TRBJ1-2	TRBV2	TGTGCCAGCCTGGAGGGTGGGACCCCTATATTAATTGGCTACACCTTC	CASLEGGTPILIGYTF